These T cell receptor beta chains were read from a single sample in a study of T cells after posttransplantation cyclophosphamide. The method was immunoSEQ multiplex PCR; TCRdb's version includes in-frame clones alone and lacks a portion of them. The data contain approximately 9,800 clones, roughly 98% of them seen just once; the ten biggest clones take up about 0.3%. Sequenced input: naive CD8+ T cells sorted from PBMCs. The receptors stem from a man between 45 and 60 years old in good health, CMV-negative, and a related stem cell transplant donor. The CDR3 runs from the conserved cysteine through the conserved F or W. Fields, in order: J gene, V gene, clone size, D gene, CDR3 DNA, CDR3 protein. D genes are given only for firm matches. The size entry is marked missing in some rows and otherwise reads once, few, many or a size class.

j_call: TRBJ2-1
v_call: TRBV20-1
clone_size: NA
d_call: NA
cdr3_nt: TGCAGTGCGGAGAGAGGAGGGCAGTTCTTC
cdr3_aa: CSAERGGQFF

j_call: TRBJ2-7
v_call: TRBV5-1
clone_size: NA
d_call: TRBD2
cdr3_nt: TGCGCCAGCAGATCCACTAGCGGGAGTTACCACGAGCAGTACTTC
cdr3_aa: CASRSTSGSYHEQYF

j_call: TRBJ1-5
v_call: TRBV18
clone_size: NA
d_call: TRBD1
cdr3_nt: TGTGCCAGCTCACCACCGGGACAGGGCCCCAATCAGCCCCAGCATTTT
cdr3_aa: CASSPPGQGPNQPQHF

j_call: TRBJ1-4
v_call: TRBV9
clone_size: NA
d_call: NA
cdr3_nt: TGTGCCAGCAGCGTAGGGTGGGCCAATTGGGAAAAACTGTTTTTT
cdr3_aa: CASSVGWANWEKLFF

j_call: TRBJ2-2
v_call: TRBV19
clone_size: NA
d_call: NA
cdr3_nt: TGTGCCAGTAGTATCCTCCCGTGGGGCGGGAACACCGGGGAGCTGTTTTTT
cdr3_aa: CASSILPWGGNTGELFF

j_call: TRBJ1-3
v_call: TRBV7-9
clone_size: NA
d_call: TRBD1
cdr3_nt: TGTGCCAGCAGCCGTCACAGGGGATGGGGAAACACCATATATTTT
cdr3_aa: CASSRHRGWGNTIYF

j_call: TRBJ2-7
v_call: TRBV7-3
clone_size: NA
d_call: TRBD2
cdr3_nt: TGTGCCAGCAGCTTCACGGGAGGGCCAGGGAACGAGCAGTACTTC
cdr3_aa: CASSFTGGPGNEQYF

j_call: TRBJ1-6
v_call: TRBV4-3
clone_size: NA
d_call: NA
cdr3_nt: TGCGCCAGCAGTCTGGAGCAGGGTTTTAATTCACCCCTCCACTTT
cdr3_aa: CASSLEQGFNSPLHF

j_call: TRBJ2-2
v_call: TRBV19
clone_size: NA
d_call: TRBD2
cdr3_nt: TGTGCCCGTGAAACCCCCCCTAGCGGGAGGGGCACCGGGGAGCTGTTTTTT
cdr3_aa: CARETPPSGRGTGELFF

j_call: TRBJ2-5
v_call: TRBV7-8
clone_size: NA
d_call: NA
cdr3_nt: TGTGCCAGCAGCCCCGCGGGCAGGGGTTGGGAGACCCAGTACTTC
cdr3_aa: CASSPAGRGWETQYF

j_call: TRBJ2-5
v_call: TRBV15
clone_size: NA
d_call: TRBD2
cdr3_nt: TGTGCCACCAGCAGACTAGCGGGGCTACAAGAGACCCAGTACTTC
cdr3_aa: CATSRLAGLQETQYF

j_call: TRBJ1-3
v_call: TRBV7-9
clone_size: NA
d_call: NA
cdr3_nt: TGTGCCAGCAGAGCAGCAAGGGGGAGCTCCTCTGGAAACACCATATATTTT
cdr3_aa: CASRAARGSSSGNTIYF

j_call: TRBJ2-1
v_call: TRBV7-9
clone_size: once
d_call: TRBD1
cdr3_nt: TGTGCCAGCAGCACCCGACAGGGACAGGTATACAATGAGCAGTTCTTC
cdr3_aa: CASSTRQGQVYNEQFF

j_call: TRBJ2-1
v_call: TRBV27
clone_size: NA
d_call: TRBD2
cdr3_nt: TGTGCCAGCAGTTTATTCGCGGGAGGAACCTACAATGAGCAGTTCTTC
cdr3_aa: CASSLFAGGTYNEQFF

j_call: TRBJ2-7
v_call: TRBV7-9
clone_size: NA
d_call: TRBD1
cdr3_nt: TGTGCCAGCAGCCCCAGGGACAGGGGAATGAACGAGCAGTACTTC
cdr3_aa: CASSPRDRGMNEQYF

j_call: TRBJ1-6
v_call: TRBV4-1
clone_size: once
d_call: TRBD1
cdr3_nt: TGCGCCAGCAGCCAAGATGGGACAGATTTGAGCTCCTATAATTCACCCCTCCACTTT
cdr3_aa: CASSQDGTDLSSYNSPLHF

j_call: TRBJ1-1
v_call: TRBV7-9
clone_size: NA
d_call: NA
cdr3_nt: TGTGCCAGCAGCTTAGGGAGGGAGTGGAACACTGAAGCTTTCTTT
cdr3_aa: CASSLGREWNTEAFF

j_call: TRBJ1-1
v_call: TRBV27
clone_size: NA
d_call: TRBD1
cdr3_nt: TGTGCCAGCAGTTCTCCCGGGACAGGGTATGGCACTGAAGCTTTCTTT
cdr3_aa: CASSSPGTGYGTEAFF

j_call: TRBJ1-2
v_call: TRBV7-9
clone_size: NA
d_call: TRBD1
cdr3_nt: TGTGCCAGCAGCTTAGCGGGACAGCTAAACTATGGCTACACCTTC
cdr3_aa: CASSLAGQLNYGYTF

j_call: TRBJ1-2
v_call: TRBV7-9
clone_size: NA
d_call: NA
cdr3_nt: TGTGCCAGCAGCTTAGTGGATGGGGGGACCCGAAGAGGCTACACCTTC
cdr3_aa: CASSLVDGGTRRGYTF

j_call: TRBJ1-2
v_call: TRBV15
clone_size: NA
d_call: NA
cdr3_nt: TGTGCCACCAGCAGAGAGGGGGCCCGGTGGGGCTACACCTTC
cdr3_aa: CATSREGARWGYTF

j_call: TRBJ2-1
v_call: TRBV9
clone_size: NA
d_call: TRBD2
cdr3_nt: TGTGCCAGCAGCGCCCCAGGGACTAGCGGGAGACACTACAATGAGCAGTTCTTC
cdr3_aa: CASSAPGTSGRHYNEQFF

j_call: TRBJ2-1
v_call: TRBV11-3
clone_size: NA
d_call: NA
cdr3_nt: TGTGCCAGCAGCTTAGGAGGAGACGAGAGGAATGAGCAGTTCTTC
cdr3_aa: CASSLGGDERNEQFF

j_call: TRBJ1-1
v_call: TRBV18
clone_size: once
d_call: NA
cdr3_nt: TGTGCCAGCTCACCGGGACTAATGAACACTGAAGCTTTCTTT
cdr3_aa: CASSPGLMNTEAFF

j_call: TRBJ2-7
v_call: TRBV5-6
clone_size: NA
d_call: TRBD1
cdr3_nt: TGTGCCAGCAGCCTGGAGGACAGGGCTGACGAGCAGTACTTC
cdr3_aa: CASSLEDRADEQYF

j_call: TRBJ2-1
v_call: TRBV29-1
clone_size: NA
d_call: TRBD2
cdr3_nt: TGCAGCGTTGCGGGGGGGACCTACAATGAGCAGTTCTTC
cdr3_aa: CSVAGGTYNEQFF

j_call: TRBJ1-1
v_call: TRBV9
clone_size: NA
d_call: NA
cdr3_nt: TGTGCCAGCAGCGAGGGGGGGAGGAACACTGAAGCTTTCTTT
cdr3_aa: CASSEGGRNTEAFF

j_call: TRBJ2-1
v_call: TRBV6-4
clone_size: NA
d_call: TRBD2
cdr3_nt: TGTGCCAGCAGGATACTAGCGGGGTCCGACAATGAGCAGTTCTTC
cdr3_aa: CASRILAGSDNEQFF

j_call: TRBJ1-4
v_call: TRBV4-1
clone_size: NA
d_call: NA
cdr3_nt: TGCGCCAGCAGCCAAGCACTGGGGGGGCGAGAAAAACTGTTTTTT
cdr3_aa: CASSQALGGREKLFF

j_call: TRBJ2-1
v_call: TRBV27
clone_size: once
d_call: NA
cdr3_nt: TGTGCCAGCAGTTTACGGATAGCCGGGAATGAGCAGTTCTTC
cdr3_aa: CASSLRIAGNEQFF

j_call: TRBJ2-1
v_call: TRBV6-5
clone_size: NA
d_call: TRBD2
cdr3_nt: TGTGCCAGCAGAGATTCGGGGACTAGCGGCAATGAGCAGTTCTTC
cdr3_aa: CASRDSGTSGNEQFF